A single sample is the source of the 25 T cell receptor beta chains below, sequenced in a study of blood T cell repertoires in COVID-19. The method was immunoSEQ multiplex PCR; TCRdb's version includes in-frame clones alone and lacks a portion of them. The sample has 180,000 or so clones; more than 70% are singletons. Sequencing input: peripheral blood. The receptors derive from a woman aged 55-70 years with acute or convalescent COVID-19.

This chain links TRBV6-5 with TRBJ2-2; D remains ambiguous. V was shortened by 4 bases and J by 3 bases, with 12 bases between the two germline ends. Germline assignment: CDR1 MNHEY and CDR2 SVGAGI. The CDR3 runs 15 residues. CDR3 protein: CASSWSLVDTGELFF. The CDR3 nucleotides read TGTGCCAGCAGTTGGTCTCTAGTCGACACCGGGGAGCTGTTTTTT.

The rearrangement uses TRBV6-2 or TRBV6-3 and TRBJ2-1, with a tentative D call TRBD1 (5 bases). This CDR3 contains 12 residues. V gave up 4 bases and J gave up 9 bases, with 10 bases separating them. Germline V gives CDR1 MNHEY, CDR2 SVGEGT. CDR3 protein: CASSSGPGEQFF. The CDR3 DNA is TGTGCCAGCAGTTCAGGGCCTGGTGAGCAGTTCTTC.

The rearrangement joins TRBV15 to TRBJ2-1, with D unclear. V lost 0 bases to trimming and J lost 0 bases, with 6 bases between them. Per germline, CDR1 LNHNV and CDR2 YYDKDF (reference sequence). There are 15 residues in the CDR3. The CDR3 region is CATSRDRSSYNEQFF. The CDR3 nucleotides are TGTGCCACCAGCAGAGACAGAAGCTCCTACAATGAGCAGTTCTTC.

This chain links TRBV19 with TRBJ1-2; D remains ambiguous. Germline V gene data show CDR1 as LNHDA and CDR2 as SQIVND (reference sequence). The V gene lost 1 base and the J gene lost 0 bases, with 12 bases spanning the gap. The CDR3 consists of 16 residues. CDR3 in DNA: TGTGCCAGTAGTATAGTGGGCACAGCAGCTAACTATGGCTACACCTTC. Translating it yields CASSIVGTAANYGYTF.

This clone was seen a few times. J is TRBJ1-2 and V is TRBV6-5; D is undetermined. Germline V gene sequence: CDR1 MNHEY, CDR2 SVGAGI. V was clipped by 5 bases and J by 0 bases, with 4 bases between them. The CDR3 sequence is 12 residues long. The CDR3 DNA reads TGTGCCAGCAGTCTATCTAACTATGGCTACACCTTC. It encodes CASSLSNYGYTF.

V gene TRBV27 combines with J gene TRBJ2-7, with TRBD2 matching over 9 bases. V shed 8 bases and J 1 base; nucleotides not matched to a gene: 15. Per the germline V gene, CDR1 is MNHEY and CDR2 is SMNVEV (reference sequence). CDR3 size: 17 residues. The DNA for the CDR3 is TGTGCCAGCTCCCCGAGGGAGGGGCGGGGGGGATCCTACGAGCAGTACTTC. Protein sequence: CASSPREGRGGSYEQYF.

V is TRBV5-5 and J is TRBJ1-5; 8 bases line up with TRBD1. The trim removed 0 bases at V and 6 bases at J, leaving 2 bases unmatched. The germline CDR1 and CDR2 sequences are SGHKS and YYEKEE (reference sequence). The CDR3 totals 14 residues. The CDR3 is CASSLAGGPQPQHF. CDR3 coding DNA: TGTGCCAGCAGCTTGGCAGGGGGCCCTCAGCCCCAGCATTTT.

The chain has TRBV6-5 and TRBJ2-3; D is uncertain. This CDR3 has 15 residues. V was trimmed by 7 bases and J by 0 bases, leaving 14 bases between them. Germline V gives CDR1 MNHEY, CDR2 SVGAGI. CDR3 loop: CASTPYLSSTDTQYF. Written as DNA, the CDR3 is TGTGCCAGCACCCCCTACCTTTCCAGCACAGATACGCAGTATTTT.

The chain carries TRBV2 and TRBJ2-7; tentative D call: TRBD2 (5 bases). Germline V gives CDR1 SNHLY, CDR2 FYNNEI. Trimming took off 8 bases at V and 2 bases at J, with 22 bases between the two ends. The CDR3 length is 16 residues. The CDR3 nucleotides read TGTGCCAGCTCCGCGGGCTCCGGCTTCCCAACCTACGAGCAGTACTTC. It encodes CASSAGSGFPTYEQYF.

The V and J genes are TRBV5-1 and TRBJ2-1, with 16 bases that match TRBD2. The CDR3 is made up of 19 amino acids. CDR1 SGHRS and CDR2 YFSETQ come from the germline V gene. V was pared by 3 bases and J by 0 bases, with 6 bases of the junction left unmatched. CDR3 region: CASSSGLAGGISSYNEQFF. Here the CDR3 DNA reads TGCGCCAGCAGCTCGGGACTAGCGGGAGGGATTAGCTCCTACAATGAGCAGTTCTTC.

The chain recombines TRBV30 with TRBJ1-3; 7 nucleotides agree with TRBD1. Trimming took 4 bases from V and 4 from J; bases not matched to a gene: 7. CDR1 is GTSNPN, CDR2 SVGIG, per germline (reference sequence). CDR3 length equals 14 residues. The CDR3 DNA reads TGTGCCTGGAACACAGGGGCGGGAGGAAACACCATATATTTT. It codes for CAWNTGAGGNTIYF.

The gene calls are TRBV5-1 and TRBJ1-1; a weak D match, TRBD1 (5 bases). CDR3 size: 16 residues. Trimming removed 0 bases from V and 1 base from J, with 13 bases in between. Germline V gene lookup returns CDR1 SGHRS and CDR2 YFSETQ. CDR3 sequence reads: CASSLEGAGRNTEAFF. The CDR3 coding sequence is TGCGCCAGCAGCTTGGAAGGGGCAGGGCGGAACACTGAAGCTTTCTTT.

The rearrangement joins TRBV19 to TRBJ1-1; D is uncertain. The V gene lost 4 bases and the J gene lost 1 base, with 10 bases spanning the gap. In germline, CDR1 is LNHDA, CDR2 SQIVND (reference sequence). The CDR3 loop spans 14 amino acids. The CDR3 nucleotides read TGTGCCAGTAGTAAATGGGGAGAGAACACTGAAGCTTTCTTT. This codes for CASSKWGENTEAFF.

This clone was seen a handful of times. This rearrangement joins TRBV11-3 to TRBJ1-2, with TRBD1 identical over 7 bases. The junction had 0 bases not matched to a gene; V was cut back by 4 bases and J by 4 bases. CDR3 length: 12 amino acids. CDR1 is SGHNT and CDR2 is YENEEA in the germline V gene. The CDR3 nucleotides read TGTGCCAGCAGCTCAGGGGGCTATGGCTACACCTTC. Residues: CASSSGGYGYTF.

The rearrangement links TRBV5-1 to TRBJ1-4, with D perhaps TRBD1 (5 bases). Trimming removed 0 bases from V and 4 bases from J, with 10 bases in between. The germline V gene encodes CDR1 SGHRS and CDR2 YFSETQ. The length of the CDR3 is 15 residues. The CDR3 bases are TGCGCCAGCAGCTTGGCGCAGGGCGTTAATGAAAAACTGTTTTTT. It is translated as CASSLAQGVNEKLFF.

The chain couples TRBV2 to TRBJ2-1; 8 positions match TRBD2. The V gene end was trimmed by 6 bases and the J gene end by 11 bases; junction bases not matched to a gene: 15. CDR1 and CDR2 (germline): SNHLY, FYNNEI. The CDR3 is 15 residues long. In nucleotides, the CDR3 is TGTGCCAGCAGGGAATCATCGGGACTAGATTCCCAGCAGTTCTTC. Translating gives CASRESSGLDSQQFF.

This chain uses TRBV24-1 with TRBJ2-7; D not certain. V lost 5 bases to trimming and J lost 3 bases, with 4 bases between them. From germline, CDR1 is KGHDR and CDR2 SFDVKD. The length of the CDR3 is 11 residues. The DNA for the CDR3 is TGTGCCACCAGTGCCCGCTACGAGCAGTACTTC. It specifies CATSARYEQYF.

The chain combines TRBV10-1 with TRBJ2-4; D not certain. CDR3 length: 15 residues. The V gene's germline CDR1 is WNHNN and CDR2 SYGVQD (reference sequence). The germline V and J ends were trimmed by 3 bases and 2 bases, with 11 bases remaining between them. The CDR3 bases are TGCGCCAGCAGTGATCCAGCGTACACCAAAAACATTCAGTACTTC. Translation: CASSDPAYTKNIQYF.

The chain is built from TRBV9 and TRBJ1-6; D unclear. V gave up 2 bases and J gave up 7 bases, with 19 bases separating them. The germline CDR1 and CDR2 sequences are SGDLS and YYNGEE. The CDR3 spans 17 residues. The CDR3 is CASSVLPWAGENSPLHF. CDR3 sequence (DNA): TGTGCCAGCAGCGTCCTTCCCTGGGCCGGCGAAAATTCACCCCTCCACTTT.

The chain links TRBV5-1 to TRBJ1-4; tentatively, D is TRBD1 (5 bases). CDR1 is SGHRS, CDR2 YFSETQ, per germline. The CDR3 consists of 15 residues. Between the trimmed V and J ends, which lost 0 bases and 8 bases, there was a span of 14 bases. CDR3 loop: CASSLASQGGEKLFF. DNA of the CDR3: TGCGCCAGCAGCTTGGCCAGTCAGGGAGGAGAAAAACTGTTTTTT.

This chain links TRBV5-8 with TRBJ2-7; possible D gene TRBD1, 6 bases. Germline V gene data show CDR1 as SGHTS and CDR2 as YDEGEE. V was shortened by 5 bases and J by 2 bases, with 11 bases between the two germline ends. The CDR3 spans 13 residues. The CDR3 spells CASSWDIPYEQYF. The CDR3 bases are TGTGCCAGCAGTTGGGACATTCCCTACGAGCAGTACTTC.

This clone is a singleton in its sample. The rearrangement joins TRBV23-1 to TRBJ2-5, with D unclear. TRBV23-1 is flagged as an ORF with uncertain function. This CDR3 contains 15 residues. Trimming removed 2 bases at V and 4 bases at J, with 14 bases between. The CDR3 protein is CASSQAVPSVETQYF. The CDR3 bases are TGCGCCAGCAGTCAAGCAGTCCCCTCCGTAGAGACCCAGTACTTC.

The rearrangement joins TRBV28 to TRBJ1-2; possible D gene TRBD1, 6 bases. The germline CDR1 and CDR2 sequences are MDHEN and SYDVKM. V lost 5 bases to trimming and J lost 4 bases, with 17 bases between them. The CDR3 runs 15 residues. The CDR3 sequence is CASSGTGKGVYGYTF. The CDR3 DNA reads TGTGCCAGCAGTGGTACAGGGAAGGGAGTCTATGGCTACACCTTC.

The J gene is TRBJ2-3, the V gene TRBV29-1, with D possibly matching TRBD2 (6 bases). V lost 3 bases and J lost 8, with 9 bases in between. The length of the CDR3 is 11 residues. Germline V lookup: CDR1 SQVTM, CDR2 ANQGSEA. CDR3: CSVDELATQYF. CDR3 coding DNA: TGCAGCGTTGATGAACTAGCTACGCAGTATTTT.

This clone was counted once. The chain has TRBV14 and TRBJ1-3, with a weak D call TRBD1 (5 bases). Trimming took 2 bases from V and 0 from J, leaving 17 bases between them. Germline V gene sequence: CDR1 SGHDN, CDR2 FVKESK. The CDR3 has 18 residues. The DNA for the CDR3 is TGTGCCAGCAGCCAACTGGGACTTGGAGGGCGCTCTGGAAACACCATATATTTT. Translating it yields CASSQLGLGGRSGNTIYF.